Following are 11 T cell receptor beta chains from one sample sequenced in a study of T cell repertoires in cytomegalovirus infection. No antigen is known for these receptors. TCRdb reprocessed the reads with MiXCR, giving one entry per CDR3 protein. The profile covers fewer than 950,000 distinct CDR3 sequences, with approximately 32% appearing a single time and roughly 12% taken by the ten largest. The source material was cultured CD8+ T cells from PBMCs, sampled from culture after CMV antigen stimulation. These receptors all stem from a human donor in good health (CMV status not recorded). Some clones in this sample may be carry-over from other donors' samples.

The chain combines TRBV10-3 with TRBJ1-1; D remains unclear. CDR1 ENHRY and CDR2 SYGVKD come from the germline V gene. The CDR3 loop spans 12 amino acids. The V and J ends lost 3 bases and 4 bases respectively, with 6 bases between them. The CDR3 DNA reads as TGTGCCATCAGTGACTGGCCCACTGAAGCTTTCTTT. Amino acid sequence: CAISDWPTEAFF.

J is TRBJ1-3 and V is TRBV2; TRBD1 matches 11 bases. V lost 8 bases, J lost 3 bases, and 6 bases stayed unmatched. This CDR3 contains 15 residues. In germline, CDR1 is SNHLY, CDR2 FYNNEI. CDR3 coding DNA: TGTGCCAGCGGAGGGACAGGGGGATTTGGAAACACCATATATTTT. It codes for CASGGTGGFGNTIYF.

The chain recombines TRBV7-9 with TRBJ2-2; the match to TRBD2 covers 8 bases. Germline V lookup: CDR1 SEHNR, CDR2 FQNEAQ (reference sequence). V dropped 5 bases and J dropped 3; count of bases not matched to a gene: 11. This CDR3 comprises 17 residues. As DNA, the CDR3 is TGTGCCAGCAGCACGGGGGCGACGGGGGGGGACACCGGGGAGCTGTTTTTT. This gives the protein CASSTGATGGDTGELFF.

Concerning this clonotype itself: An end of the junction differs from the germline gene, which may be a read error. The CDR3 bases are TGTGCCAGCAGTGAAGGACAGGGTTACTCCCACAATGAGCAGTTCTTC. Translation: CASSEGQGYSHNEQFF. The chain has TRBV6-1 and TRBJ2-1; TRBD1 matches 7 bases. The CDR3 consists of 16 residues. CDR1 is MNHNS and CDR2 is SASEGT in the germline V gene.

This chain links TRBV9 with TRBJ1-2, with 7 bases that match TRBD1. The V segment lost 3 bases and the J segment 6 bases; nucleotides outside the gene matches: 8. The CDR3 loop spans 14 amino acids. The germline V gene encodes CDR1 SGDLS and CDR2 YYNGEE. CDR3 loop: CASSGPGRGDGYTF. Here the CDR3 DNA reads TGTGCCAGCAGCGGACCCGGCAGGGGGGATGGCTACACCTTC.

This clonotype was recorded a few times. The rearrangement links TRBV6-2 or TRBV6-3 to TRBJ2-1; no clear D gene. The V end lost 6 bases, the J end lost 4 bases, and 7 bases lay between the germline ends. Germline V lookup: CDR1 MNHEY, CDR2 SVGEGT. There are 12 residues in the CDR3. This chain's CDR3 is CASRDLYNEQFF. The DNA of the CDR3 is TGTGCCAGCAGGGACCTTTACAATGAGCAGTTCTTC.

This clonotype was observed at least ten times. The V call is TRBV7-2, the J call TRBJ2-7; TRBD1 or TRBD2 may be the D gene (5 bases each). The CDR3 has 12 residues. V was shortened by 4 bases and J by 6 bases, with 10 bases between the two germline ends. Germline lookup yields CDR1 SGHTA and CDR2 FQGNSA. CDR3: CASSWGGTEQYV. CDR3 in DNA: TGTGCCAGCAGCTGGGGTGGGACCGAGCAGTACGTC.

This clonotype has just a few counts. This chain links TRBV5-4 with TRBJ2-1, with 11 bases aligning to TRBD2. The CDR3 extends over 15 amino acids. Losses at the gene ends were 7 bases for V and 5 bases for J; bases not matched to a gene: 8. Germline V gene data show CDR1 as SGHNT and CDR2 as YYREEE (reference sequence). The CDR3 protein is CASYLLAGDNNEQFF. CDR3 coding DNA: TGTGCCAGCTATCTACTAGCGGGAGACAACAATGAGCAGTTCTTC.

This CDR3 is CASSFEVIYGYTF. The CDR3 coding sequence is TGTGCCAGCAGTTTCGAGGTGATCTATGGCTACACCTTC. The chain employs TRBV12-3 or TRBV12-4 and TRBJ1-2; D is unclear. V lost 3 bases to trimming and J lost 4 bases, with 9 bases between them. The CDR3 contains 13 residues.

This clonotype was detected a few times. This rearrangement joins TRBV11-2 to TRBJ2-2; D unclear. Germline values: CDR1 SGHAT, CDR2 FQNNGV. This CDR3 region has 16 residues. The V and J ends lost 7 bases and 0 bases respectively, with 15 bases between them. This CDR3 is CASNRPDGPNTGELFF. The DNA of the CDR3 is TGTGCCAGCAACCGACCGGACGGACCGAACACCGGGGAGCTGTTTTTT. Using reference TRBV11-2 and TRBJ2-2 for the parts outside the CDR3, the full variable domain is EAGVAQSPRYKIIEKRQSVAFWCNPISGHATLYWYQQILGQGPKLLIQFQNNGVVDDSQLPKDRFSAERLKGVDSTLKIQPAKLEDSAVYLCASNRPDGPNTGELFFGEGSRLTVL.

A few counts support this clonotype. V gene TRBV10-3 combines with J gene TRBJ2-5; 9 bases agree with TRBD1. CDR1 ENHRY and CDR2 SYGVKD come from the germline V gene. V was clipped by 6 bases and J by 5 bases; unmatched bases: 7. The CDR3 contains 14 residues. CDR3 DNA: TGTGCCATCAGGGGGACAGGGAGCTATGAGACCCAGTACTTC. Its protein product is CAIRGTGSYETQYF.